A single sample is the source of the 20 T cell receptor beta chains below, sequenced in a study of shared clonotypes between healthy human individuals. Here immunoSEQ multiplex PCR was the method, and the copy in TCRdb shows in-frame clones only, minus some. The data show roughly 2 million clones, 95% seen once. The sequenced sample was naive CD4+ T cells sorted from blood. Subset given: CD45RA+ positively selected. The receptors were gathered from a man between 18 and 29 years old in good health.

This chain connects TRBV7-2 to TRBJ2-3; 10 positions match TRBD2. Germline V gene data show CDR1 as SGHTA and CDR2 as FQGNSA. The CDR3 has 16 amino acids. Trimming cost V 4 bases and J 1 base; bases outside gene matches: 5. CDR3 loop: CASSSLAGDRTDTQYF. Written as DNA, the CDR3 is TGTGCCAGCAGCTCGCTAGCGGGAGATCGCACAGATACGCAGTATTTT.

The rearrangement links TRBV7-2 to TRBJ2-1, with D perhaps matching TRBD2 (5 bases). CDR1 and CDR2 (germline): SGHTA, FQGNSA. This CDR3 has 12 amino acids. Trimming took 5 bases from V and 10 from J, leaving 12 bases between them. The CDR3 here is CASSARTGEQFF. Here the CDR3 DNA reads TGTGCCAGCAGCGCAAGGACTGGGGAGCAGTTCTTC.

The chain combines TRBV7-2 with TRBJ1-2; D is ambiguous. CDR3 length equals 15 residues. The V gene lost 2 bases and the J gene lost 0 bases, with 10 bases spanning the gap. CDR1 is SGHTA, CDR2 FQGNSA, per germline. The DNA for the CDR3 is TGTGCCAGCAGCTTAAAGGCCATCACTAACTATGGCTACACCTTC. Amino acids: CASSLKAITNYGYTF.

This sequence joins TRBV2 and TRBJ2-1, with D perhaps matching TRBD1 or TRBD2 (5 bases each). CDR3 length: 11 residues. V was clipped by 6 bases and J by 8 bases, with 8 bases between them. The germline gives CDR1 SNHLY, CDR2 FYNNEI. The CDR3 bases are TGTGCCAGCAGGTTGGGGGATGAGCAGTTCTTC. This codes for CASRLGDEQFF.

The J gene is TRBJ2-1, the V gene TRBV29-1, with D tentatively TRBD1 or TRBD2 (5 bases each). Germline V gene sequence: CDR1 SQVTM, CDR2 ANQGSEA. The CDR3 totals 12 residues. Trimming cost V 5 bases and J 13 bases, with 18 bases left between them. CDR3 residues: CSVLEGDQSQFF. In nucleotides, the CDR3 is TGCAGCGTTCTCGAAGGGGACCAATCCCAGTTCTTC.

The gene calls are TRBV19 and TRBJ1-5, with D perhaps matching TRBD1 (5 bases). V was shortened by 3 bases and J by 5 bases, with 14 bases between the two germline ends. This CDR3 region has 15 residues. Per the germline V gene, CDR1 is LNHDA and CDR2 is SQIVND (reference sequence). The CDR3 coding sequence is TGTGCCAGTAGTATGGGGCCAACCCCCGATCAGCCCCAGCATTTT. It is translated as CASSMGPTPDQPQHF.

The chain joins TRBV5-4 to TRBJ1-3; tentatively, D is TRBD1 (6 bases). The CDR3 runs to 15 residues. V lost 4 bases and J 8 bases, leaving 19 bases between the germline ends. Germline V CDR1 and CDR2: SGHNT, YYREEE (reference sequence). The CDR3 reads CASSDGQSRGDTIYF. CDR3 nucleotides: TGTGCCAGCAGCGACGGACAGTCCAGAGGCGACACCATATATTTT.

The chain is built from TRBV5-8 and TRBJ2-3; D may be TRBD1 or TRBD2 (5 bases each). V was trimmed by 1 base and J by 5 bases, leaving 14 bases between them. The CDR3 length is 15 residues. The germline CDR1 and CDR2 sequences are SGHTS and YDEGEE. The CDR3: CASSLSPGAEDTQYF. In DNA, the CDR3 is TGTGCCAGCAGCTTGTCCCCCGGGGCCGAAGATACGCAGTATTTT. The full variable domain, completed using reference TRBV5-8 and TRBJ2-3, is EAGVTQSPTHLIKTRGQQATLRCSPISGHTSVYWYQQALGLGLQFLLWYDEGEERNRGNFPPRFSGRQFPNYSSELNVNALELEDSALYLCASSLSPGAEDTQYFGPGTRLTVL.

V usage is TRBV18 and J usage is TRBJ1-1; tentative D call: TRBD1 (5 bases). Germline-derived CDR1 and CDR2 are KGHSH and LQKENI. There are 16 residues in the CDR3. Trimming removed 1 base from V and 1 base from J, with 13 bases in between. The CDR3 bases are TGTGCCAGCTCACCACTCATGCCCGGGGCGAACACTGAAGCTTTCTTT. Residues: CASSPLMPGANTEAFF. The full variable domain, completed using reference TRBV18 and TRBJ1-1, is NAGVMQNPRHLVRRRGQEARLRCSPMKGHSHVYWYRQLPEEGLKFMVYLQKENIIDESGMPKERFSAEFPKEGPSILRIQQVVRGDSAAYFCASSPLMPGANTEAFFGQGTRLTVV.

The chain couples TRBV7-9 to TRBJ2-7; perhaps TRBD1 as D (6 bases). Deletions cut 0 bases from V and 2 bases from J, with 8 bases between. Germline assignment: CDR1 SEHNR and CDR2 FQNEAQ (reference sequence). The CDR3 sequence is 14 residues long. CDR3 DNA: TGTGCCAGCAGCTTAGCGGGGGCCACCTACGAGCAGTACTTC. This translates into CASSLAGATYEQYF.

The rearrangement joins TRBV29-1 to TRBJ1-1; D unresolved. Trimming pared 4 bases from V and 0 bases from J, leaving 12 bases between. From germline, CDR1 is SQVTM and CDR2 ANQGSEA. There are 14 residues in the CDR3. The CDR3 here is CSVASGSMNTEAFF. DNA of the CDR3: TGCAGCGTTGCAAGCGGATCCATGAACACTGAAGCTTTCTTT.

CDR3 protein: CASSRVSGDTQYF. Written as DNA, the CDR3 is TGCGCCAGCAGCCGGGTGAGCGGAGATACGCAGTATTTT. The gene calls are TRBV5-1 and TRBJ2-3; TRBD2 might be the D (5 bases). V was shortened by 4 bases and J by 5 bases, with 11 bases between the two germline ends. The V gene's germline CDR1 is SGHRS and CDR2 YFSETQ. The CDR3 sequence is 13 residues long.

The gene calls are TRBV11-2 and TRBJ2-1; D is unresolved. The germline gives CDR1 SGHAT, CDR2 FQNNGV. The CDR3 length is 17 residues. The V end was cut by 5 bases, the J end by 7 bases, with 24 bases between. The CDR3 is CASSLPMDVGPFNEQFF. The CDR3, as DNA: TGTGCCAGCAGCCTTCCTATGGACGTTGGACCTTTTAATGAGCAGTTCTTC.

This clone was counted a few times. CDR3 residues: CASSQDPNEQYF. DNA for the CDR3: TGCGCCAGCAGCCAAGATCCCAACGAGCAGTACTTC. The V gene is TRBV4-1, the J gene TRBJ2-7; D is unresolved. The CDR3 covers 12 residues. V was trimmed by 0 bases and J by 5 bases, leaving 5 bases between them. Germline values: CDR1 MGHRA, CDR2 YSYEKL.

The V and J genes are TRBV6-6 and TRBJ1-5; 8 nucleotides align to TRBD1. Germline V gene lookup returns CDR1 MNHNY and CDR2 SVGAGI (reference sequence). V dropped 5 bases and J dropped 5; count of bases not matched to a gene: 8. The CDR3 loop spans 15 amino acids. Written as DNA, the CDR3 is TGTGCCAGCAGTAGTGGGGGACAGGAATATCAGCCCCAGCATTTT. It translates to CASSSGGQEYQPQHF.

The chain uses TRBV27 and TRBJ1-1; D ambiguous. This CDR3 has 14 residues. Deletions cut 0 bases from V and 4 bases from J, with 9 bases between. Germline-derived CDR1 and CDR2 are MNHEY and SMNVEV (reference sequence). CDR3 DNA: TGTGCCAGCAGTTTATCGAGACTAGTCACTGAAGCTTTCTTT. Amino acid sequence: CASSLSRLVTEAFF.

The rearrangement uses TRBV10-3 and TRBJ1-6, with D possibly TRBD1 on 6 matching bases. V was pared by 5 bases and J by 7 bases, with 12 bases between. There are 14 residues in the CDR3. In germline, CDR1 is ENHRY, CDR2 SYGVKD. Written as DNA, the CDR3 is TGTGCCATCAGTCAGGGGCCTACCAATTCACCCCTCCACTTT. It is translated as CAISQGPTNSPLHF.

The chain has TRBV6-5 and TRBJ2-1; the D gene is possibly TRBD2 (6 bases). The V and J ends lost 7 bases and 0 bases respectively, with 13 bases between them. The length of the CDR3 is 15 residues. Germline V gives CDR1 MNHEY, CDR2 SVGAGI. CDR3 amino acids: CASTQGTSSYNEQFF. CDR3 DNA sequence: TGTGCCAGCACCCAAGGGACTTCCTCCTACAATGAGCAGTTCTTC.

V is TRBV5-1 and J is TRBJ2-7; the match to TRBD1 covers 7 bases. The J segment lost 5 bases and the V segment lost 0 bases, leaving 5 bases of the junction unmatched. The CDR3 runs 14 residues. Germline values: CDR1 SGHRS, CDR2 YFSETQ. CDR3 residues: CASSLEQGIHEQYF. The CDR3 bases are TGCGCCAGCAGCTTGGAACAGGGGATCCACGAGCAGTACTTC. The entire variable domain, with the rest obtained from reference TRBV5-1 and TRBJ2-7, is as follows: KAGVTQTPRYLIKTRGQQVTLSCSPISGHRSVSWYQQTPGQGLQFLFEYFSETQRNKGNFPGRFSGRQFSNSRSEMNVSTLELGDSALYLCASSLEQGIHEQYFGPGTRLTVT.

Written as DNA, the CDR3 is TGTGCCAGTAGTATACCGGGACAGGGGGATTTTAAGCCCCAGCATTTT. Encoded protein: CASSIPGQGDFKPQHF. This rearrangement joins TRBV19 to TRBJ1-5; TRBD1 matches 11 bases. V lost 2 bases, J lost 8 bases, and 8 bases stayed unmatched. This CDR3 is 16 amino acids long. In germline, CDR1 is LNHDA, CDR2 SQIVND (reference sequence).